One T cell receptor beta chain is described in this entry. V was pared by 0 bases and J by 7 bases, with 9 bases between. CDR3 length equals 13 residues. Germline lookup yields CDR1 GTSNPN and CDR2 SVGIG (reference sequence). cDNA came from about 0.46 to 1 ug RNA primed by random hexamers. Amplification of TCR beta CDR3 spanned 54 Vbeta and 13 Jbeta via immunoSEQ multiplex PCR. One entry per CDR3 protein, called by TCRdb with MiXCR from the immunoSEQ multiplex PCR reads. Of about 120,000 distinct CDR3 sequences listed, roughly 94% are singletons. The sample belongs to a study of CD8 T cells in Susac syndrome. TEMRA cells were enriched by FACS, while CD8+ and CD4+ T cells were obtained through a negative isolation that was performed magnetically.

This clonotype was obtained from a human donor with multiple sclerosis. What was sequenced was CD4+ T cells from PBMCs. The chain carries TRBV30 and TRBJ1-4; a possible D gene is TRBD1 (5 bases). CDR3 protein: CAWSVSGPEKLFF. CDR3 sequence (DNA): TGTGCCTGGAGTGTATCGGGACCTGAAAAACTGTTTTTT.